The clone carrying this T cell receptor beta chain was seen only a few times. Antigen specificity is unknown. Template switching (which added a universal primer site) was used, and cDNA carried unique molecular identifiers. TCRdb used MiXCR to reprocess the 5' RACE reads, holding one entry per CDR3 protein. Here the sample spans about 220,000 distinct CDR3 sequences, less than 9.5% being singletons. The sample comes from a study of identical twins. Study-level points and caveats: Out-of-frame beta chain sequences displayed weaker excess sharing between twins. Alpha sequences out of frame and shared by twins had excess low generation probability. There is a chance that invariant MAIT and iNKT cells partially muddied zero-insertion analyses.

Germline assignment: CDR1 MNHNS and CDR2 SASEGT. There are 15 residues in the CDR3. The J segment lost 8 bases and the V segment lost 6 bases, leaving 8 bases of the junction unmatched. The chain employs TRBV6-1 and TRBJ2-1; TRBD2 agrees at 12 bases. The TCR sequence derives from a woman between 18 and 29 years old in good health. Sample: memory (CD45RO+) T cells sorted from blood. The CDR3: CASSKTSGGLDEQFF. In DNA form, the CDR3 reads TGTGCCAGCAGCAAGACTAGCGGGGGTCTCGATGAGCAGTTCTTC.